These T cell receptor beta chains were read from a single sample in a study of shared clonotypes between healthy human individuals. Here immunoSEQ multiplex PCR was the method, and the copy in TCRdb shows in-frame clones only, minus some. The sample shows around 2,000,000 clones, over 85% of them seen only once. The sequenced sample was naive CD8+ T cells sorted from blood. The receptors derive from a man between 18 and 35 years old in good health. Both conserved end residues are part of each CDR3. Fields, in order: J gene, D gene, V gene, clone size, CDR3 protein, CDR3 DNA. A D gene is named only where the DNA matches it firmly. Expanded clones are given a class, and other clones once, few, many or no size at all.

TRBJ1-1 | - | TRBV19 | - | CASNFGTEAFF | TGTGCCAGTAACTTTGGGACTGAAGCTTTCTTT
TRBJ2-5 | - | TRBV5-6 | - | CASSLKQQWETQYF | TGTGCCAGCAGCTTGAAACAACAGTGGGAGACCCAGTACTTC
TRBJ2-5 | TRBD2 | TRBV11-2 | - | CASSSLAAGEETQYF | TGTGCCAGCAGCTCCCTCGCGGCGGGGGAAGAGACCCAGTACTTC
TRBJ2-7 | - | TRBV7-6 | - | CASSLNGQDEQYF | TGTGCCAGCAGCCTGAACGGACAAGACGAGCAGTACTTC
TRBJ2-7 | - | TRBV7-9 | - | CASSSGVGEQYF | TGTGCCAGCAGTTCTGGGGTAGGCGAGCAGTACTTC
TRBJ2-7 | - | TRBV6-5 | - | CASSYSERPYEQYF | TGTGCCAGCAGTTACTCGGAAAGGCCGTACGAGCAGTACTTC
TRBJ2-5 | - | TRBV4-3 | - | CASSQLGTGKETQYF | TGCGCCAGCAGCCAACTCGGGACTGGGAAAGAGACCCAGTACTTC
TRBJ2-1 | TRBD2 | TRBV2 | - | CASRVLAGGINEQFF | TGTGCCAGCAGGGTACTAGCGGGAGGTATAAATGAGCAGTTCTTC
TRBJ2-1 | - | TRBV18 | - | CASSPQTNEQFF | TGTGCCAGCTCACCACAGACCAATGAGCAGTTCTTC
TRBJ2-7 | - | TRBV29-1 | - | CSVDPDTYEQYF | TGCAGCGTTGATCCGGATACCTACGAGCAGTACTTC
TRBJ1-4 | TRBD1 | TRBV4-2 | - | CASSQASGGPDEKLFF | TGTGCCAGCAGCCAAGCGTCAGGGGGGCCGGATGAAAAACTGTTTTTT
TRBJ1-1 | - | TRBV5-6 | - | CASSLVPGQVNTEAFF | TGTGCCAGCAGCTTGGTTCCGGGACAAGTGAACACTGAAGCTTTCTTT
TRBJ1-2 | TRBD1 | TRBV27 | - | CASSLWTGNGYTF | TGTGCCAGCAGTTTATGGACAGGGAATGGCTACACCTTC
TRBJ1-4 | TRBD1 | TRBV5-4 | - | CASSLRTGTTNEKLFF | TGTGCCAGCAGCTTGAGGACAGGCACAACTAATGAAAAACTGTTTTTT
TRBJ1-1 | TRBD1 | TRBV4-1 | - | CASSQEDRVNTEAFF | TGCGCCAGCAGCCAAGAGGACAGGGTGAACACTGAAGCTTTCTTT
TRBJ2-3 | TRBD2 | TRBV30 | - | CAWSVLAGGDTQYF | TGTGCCTGGAGTGTCTTGGCGGGAGGGGATACGCAGTATTTT
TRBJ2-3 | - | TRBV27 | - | CASSPWMEDGADTQYF | TGTGCCAGCAGCCCCTGGATGGAGGACGGCGCAGATACGCAGTATTTT
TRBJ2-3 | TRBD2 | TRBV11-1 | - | CASSPLAGDTDTQYF | TGTGCCAGCAGCCCACTAGCGGGGGACACAGATACGCAGTATTTT
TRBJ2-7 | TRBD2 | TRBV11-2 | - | CASSPSGRSYEQYF | TGTGCCAGCAGCCCTAGCGGGAGGAGCTACGAGCAGTACTTC
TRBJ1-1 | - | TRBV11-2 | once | CASSWGGDTEAFF | TGTGCCAGCAGCTGGGGAGGGGACACTGAAGCTTTCTTT
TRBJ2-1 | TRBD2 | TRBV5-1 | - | CASSASGNEQFF | TGCGCCAGCAGCGCTAGCGGCAATGAGCAGTTCTTC
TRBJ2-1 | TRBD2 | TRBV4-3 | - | CASSQDKIGTSRSSYNEQFF | TGCGCCAGCAGCCAAGATAAAATCGGGACTAGTCGGAGCTCCTACAATGAGCAGTTCTTC
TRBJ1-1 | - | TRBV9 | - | CASSVHGEGQGGAFF | TGTGCCAGCAGCGTACACGGGGAGGGCCAGGGCGGAGCTTTCTTT
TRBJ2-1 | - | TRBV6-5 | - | CASSYSQGGEQFF | TGTGCCAGCAGTTACTCGCAGGGAGGTGAGCAGTTCTTC
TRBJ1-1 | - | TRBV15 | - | CATSRSGIMNTEAFF | TGTGCCACCAGCAGATCAGGGATTATGAACACTGAAGCTTTCTTT
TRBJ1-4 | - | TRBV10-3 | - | CAISEEVRLNEKLFF | TGTGCCATCAGTGAAGAGGTACGGCTTAATGAAAAACTGTTTTTT
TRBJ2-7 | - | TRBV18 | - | CASSPGSGSYEQYF | TGTGCCAGCTCACCAGGCTCTGGGTCTTACGAGCAGTACTTC
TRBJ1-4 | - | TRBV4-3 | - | CASSQDRQSEKLFF | TGCGCCAGCAGCCAAGATAGACAGAGTGAAAAACTGTTTTTT
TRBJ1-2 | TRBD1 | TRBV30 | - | CAWRLGQGYGYTF | TGTGCCTGGAGACTGGGACAGGGCTATGGCTACACCTTC
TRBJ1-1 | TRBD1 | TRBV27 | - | CASRLQGSGTEAFF | TGTGCCAGCAGATTACAGGGGTCGGGCACTGAAGCTTTCTTT
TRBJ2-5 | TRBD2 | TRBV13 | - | CASSPRGEGETQYF | TGTGCCAGCAGCCCGCGGGGGGAAGGGGAGACCCAGTACTTC
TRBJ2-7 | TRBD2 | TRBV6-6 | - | CATWGGGDEQYF | TGTGCCACCTGGGGGGGTGGAGACGAGCAGTACTTC
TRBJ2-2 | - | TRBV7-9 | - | CASSLGWMNTGELFF | TGTGCCAGCAGCTTAGGGTGGATGAACACCGGGGAGCTGTTTTTT
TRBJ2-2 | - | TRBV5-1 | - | CASSWGRGNTGELFF | TGCGCCAGCAGCTGGGGACGGGGGAACACCGGGGAGCTGTTTTTT
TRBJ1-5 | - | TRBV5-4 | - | CASSLGPKTEPQHF | TGTGCCAGCAGCTTGGGACCCAAAACTGAGCCCCAGCATTTT
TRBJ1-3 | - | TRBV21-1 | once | CASSSEGEPGNTIYF | TGTGCCAGCAGCAGCGAGGGGGAACCTGGAAACACCATATATTTT